The clone carrying this T cell receptor beta chain was detected only a few times. The V and J ends lost 5 bases and 2 bases, in that order; junction bases with no gene match: 9. The CDR3 spans 16 residues. Treatment specified: skin biopsy from PPD injection site in Mantoux-positive individual. The library had UMIs added by 3' ligation of an oligonucleotide to TCR cDNA. The data stem from a study of naive and memory T cell subsets. The SP2 primer and nested alpha and beta constant region primers amplified ligated cDNA in four rounds. A single record per CDR3 protein comes from TCRdb applying MiXCR to the UMI-ligation and nested PCR reads. The profile shows fewer than 35,000 distinct CDR3 sequences, more than 6.5% of them singletons.

Sequences were derived from skin, sampled from a tuberculin skin test site. The TCR originated in an adult in good health. The rearrangement joins TRBV12-3 or TRBV12-4 to TRBJ2-7; 10 bases match TRBD2. Here the CDR3 reads CASSPGLAGETYEQYF. Here the CDR3 DNA reads TGTGCCAGCAGTCCCGGGCTAGCGGGGGAGACCTACGAGCAGTACTTC.